This section outlines one T cell receptor beta chain sequence together with its context. This sample is drawn from a study of blood T cell repertoires in COVID-19. Assay used: immunoSEQ multiplex PCR; TCRdb lists only in-frame clones, some missing. The repertoire holds around 300,000 clones, with roughly 85% as singletons. The TCR comes from a human donor in a cohort sampled during active COVID-19. Source material: peripheral blood.

The CDR3 sequence: CASSLDRLRTDTQYF. The CDR3 bases are TGCGCCAGCAGCTTGGATAGACTCCGCACAGATACGCAGTATTTT. This chain connects TRBV5-1 to TRBJ2-3; D not certain. The CDR3 totals 15 residues. CDR1 is SGHRS, CDR2 YFSETQ, per germline. Trimming removed 0 bases at V and 1 base at J, with 9 bases between.